This T cell receptor beta chain was sequenced for a study of T cell responses to AZD1222 COVID-19 vaccine. This clone came up once. Antigen: not known. Study findings and constraints: Without day 14 samples, only post-peak T cell repertoires were studied.

Germline lookup yields CDR1 MNHNS and CDR2 SASEGT. There are 15 residues in the CDR3. V was pared by 0 bases and J by 4 bases, with 13 bases between. Clones were read by immunoSEQ multiplex PCR, and TCRdb kept only the in-frame ones, dropping some. The sample records over 150,000 clones, around nine tenths being singletons. The chain carries TRBV6-1 and TRBJ2-7; D may be TRBD2 (7 bases). The sequenced sample was peripheral blood, obtained 28 days after the second AZD1222 dose. This sequence was found in an adult who received the AZD1222 COVID-19 vaccine. This CDR3 reads CASSEAWGGGYEQYF. CDR3 DNA sequence: TGTGCCAGCAGTGAAGCGTGGGGAGGGGGATACGAGCAGTACTTC.